The 22 T cell receptor beta chains in this list originate from one sample, sequenced in a study of technical replicates of blood from several donors. Libraries were prepared by immunoSEQ multiplex PCR; TCRdb keeps only in-frame clonotypes and omits some of them. The table includes about 97,000 clones, about 95% detected once. Sequencing used T cells isolated from PBMCs. The source of these receptors is a human donor in good health.

The rearrangement uses TRBV27 and TRBJ1-1; 7 nucleotides align to TRBD1. The trim removed 0 bases at V and 2 bases at J, leaving 3 bases unmatched. The CDR3 spans 15 residues. CDR1 and CDR2 from the germline V gene are MNHEY and SMNVEV (reference sequence). The CDR3 DNA reads as TGTGCCAGCAGTTTATCGAGAGGGGGCAACACTGAAGCTTTCTTT. It is translated as CASSLSRGGNTEAFF.

The chain has TRBV29-1 and TRBJ1-2; 9 bases align to TRBD1. CDR3 size: 14 residues. J gave up 6 bases and V 1 base, and 6 bases lay outside the gene matches. CDR1 SQVTM and CDR2 ANQGSEA come from the germline V gene. The CDR3 spells CSVEVPTGGNGYTF. As DNA, the CDR3 is TGCAGCGTTGAAGTGCCGACAGGGGGTAATGGCTACACCTTC. Complete variable domain (other parts from reference TRBV29-1 and TRBJ1-2): SAVISQKPSRDICQRGTSLTIQCQVDSQVTMMFWYRQQPGQSLTLIATANQGSEATYESGFVIDKFPISRPNLTFSTLTVSNMSPEDSSIYLCSVEVPTGGNGYTFGSGTRLTVV.

The CDR3 region has the DNA TGTGCCTGGGGACACTCTGGAAACACCATATATTTT. Protein sequence: CAWGHSGNTIYF. This chain joins TRBV30 and TRBJ1-3; possibly TRBD1 for D (5 bases). The germline V and J ends were trimmed by 5 bases and 0 bases, with 5 bases remaining between them. The CDR3 consists of 12 residues. Looked up from germline, CDR1 is GTSNPN and CDR2 is SVGIG (reference sequence).

The rearrangement links TRBV27 to TRBJ1-5; D gene uncertain. Trimming shortened V by 3 bases and J by 8 bases, and 17 bases separated the two germline ends. The CDR3 totals 15 residues. The germline CDR1 and CDR2 sequences are MNHEY and SMNVEV (reference sequence). The CDR3 DNA reads TGTGCCAGCAGTTTTATCCGGGATCCCCGAGAGCCCCAGCATTTT. Translating it yields CASSFIRDPREPQHF.

The sample holds one count of this clone. The rearrangement links TRBV5-5 to TRBJ2-7; 10 bases are a match to TRBD1. CDR1 and CDR2 from the germline V gene are SGHKS and YYEKEE (reference sequence). The CDR3 runs to 14 residues. With 4 bases clipped from V and 3 bases from J, the junction kept 4 bases outside the gene matches. The CDR3: CASSPGQGGYEQYF. CDR3 nucleotides: TGTGCCAGCAGCCCCGGACAGGGGGGCTACGAGCAGTACTTC. The variable domain in full, with the rest retrieved from reference TRBV5-5 and TRBJ2-7, is DAGVTQSPTHLIKTRGQQVTLRCSPISGHKSVSWYQQVLGQGPQFIFQYYEKEERGRGNFPDRFSARQFPNYSSELNVNALLLGDSALYLCASSPGQGGYEQYFGPGTRLTVT.

The V gene is TRBV5-1, the J gene TRBJ2-1, with 7 bases fitting TRBD2. Germline CDR1 is SGHRS and CDR2 is YFSETQ. This CDR3 comprises 16 residues. Trimming at V came to 1 base and at J to 7 bases, leaving 11 bases not matched to a gene. The CDR3 bases are TGCGCCAGCAGCTTGAGACTGGGGAGGGATAAAAATGAGCAGTTCTTC. As protein: CASSLRLGRDKNEQFF.

The chain employs TRBV28 and TRBJ2-7; D gene uncertain. V lost 7 bases and J lost 0, with 13 bases in between. Germline V gene sequence: CDR1 MDHEN, CDR2 SYDVKM. CDR3 length equals 14 residues. The CDR3 DNA reads TGTGCCAGCAACGACTTGTATAGCTCCTACGAGCAGTACTTC. It encodes CASNDLYSSYEQYF.

The gene calls are TRBV6-1 and TRBJ2-7; TRBD2 agrees at 10 bases. V lost 6 bases and J lost 4; bases outside the gene matches: 9. There are 15 residues in the CDR3. The germline V gene has CDR1 MNHNS and CDR2 SASEGT. CDR3 residues: CASSPRTSGEYEQYF. As DNA, the CDR3 is TGTGCCAGCAGCCCCCGCACTAGCGGGGAGTACGAGCAGTACTTC.

CDR3: CASSLRRDNQPQHF. The CDR3 bases are TGTGCCAGCAGTTTAAGGAGGGATAATCAGCCCCAGCATTTT. This chain joins TRBV5-5 and TRBJ1-5; D unresolved. V was clipped by 5 bases and J by 4 bases, with 13 bases between them. Germline V gene sequence: CDR1 SGHKS, CDR2 YYEKEE (reference sequence). CDR3 length: 14 residues.

The rearrangement links TRBV5-6 to TRBJ2-7; possibly TRBD2 for D (6 bases). Between the trimmed V and J ends, which lost 3 bases and 1 base, there was a span of 11 bases. This CDR3 has 14 amino acids. From germline, CDR1 is SGHDT and CDR2 YYEEEE. The CDR3 DNA reads as TGTGCCAGCAGCTGGCGGGACGCATCCTACGAGCAGTACTTC. Amino acids: CASSWRDASYEQYF.

This clone appeared a few times. The chain recombines TRBV6-1 with TRBJ1-4; a weak D match, TRBD1 (5 bases). V lost 0 bases and J lost 4, with 12 bases in between. The CDR3 loop spans 16 amino acids. The germline CDR1 and CDR2 sequences are MNHNS and SASEGT. CDR3 loop: CASSEAVGRGNEKLFF. CDR3 bases: TGTGCCAGCAGTGAAGCGGTGGGGAGGGGTAATGAAAAACTGTTTTTT.

This chain joins TRBV28 and TRBJ2-2; 9 nucleotides line up with TRBD2. This CDR3 is 16 amino acids long. V was pared by 3 bases and J by 4 bases, with 6 bases of the junction left unmatched. CDR1 and CDR2 from the germline V gene are MDHEN and SYDVKM. The CDR3 is CASSFLAGVVTGELFF. In DNA form, the CDR3 reads TGTGCCAGCAGTTTTTTAGCGGGAGTGGTCACCGGGGAGCTGTTTTTT.

The rearrangement uses TRBV14 and TRBJ1-4; TRBD1 aligns across 9 bases. Trimming cost V 1 base and J 6 bases; bases outside gene matches: 3. The germline gives CDR1 SGHDN, CDR2 FVKESK. This CDR3 comprises 15 residues. CDR3 in DNA: TGTGCCAGCAGCCAAGTGGACAGGGGTTATGAAAAACTGTTTTTT. Translation: CASSQVDRGYEKLFF.

The rearrangement joins TRBV15 to TRBJ2-7; D gene uncertain. V dropped 3 bases and J dropped 3 bases, with 21 bases sitting between them. The CDR3 length is 17 residues. The V gene's germline CDR1 is LNHNV and CDR2 YYDKDF (reference sequence). CDR3 protein: CATSRERMAEPYYEQYF. The DNA for the CDR3 is TGTGCCACCAGCAGGGAGAGAATGGCGGAGCCCTACTACGAGCAGTACTTC.

V is TRBV5-4 and J is TRBJ2-5, with D maybe TRBD2 (6 bases). V lost 4 bases, J lost 3 bases, and 13 bases lay in between. The CDR3 sequence is 14 residues long. Germline CDR1 reads SGHNT; CDR2 reads YYREEE (reference sequence). This CDR3 is CASSAGTYKETQYF. The CDR3 nucleotides are TGTGCCAGCAGCGCCGGGACTTACAAAGAGACCCAGTACTTC. Full variable domain (outside the CDR3, taken from reference TRBV5-4 and TRBJ2-5): ETGVTQSPTHLIKTRGQQVTLRCSSQSGHNTVSWYQQALGQGPQFIFQYYREEENGRGNFPPRFSGLQFPNYSSELNVNALELDDSALYLCASSAGTYKETQYFGPGTRLLVL.

V and J are TRBV29-1 and TRBJ2-1; D is possibly TRBD2 (6 bases). The CDR3 has 14 amino acids. Germline V CDR1 and CDR2: SQVTM, ANQGSEA. With 4 bases removed from V and 4 bases from J, the gap between germline ends came to 14 bases. As DNA, the CDR3 is TGCAGCGTTGTGGGGGGAATCTTTTACAATGAGCAGTTCTTC. Amino acids: CSVVGGIFYNEQFF.

The chain combines TRBV11-3 with TRBJ2-1; 9 positions match TRBD1. The CDR3 contains 15 residues. Trimming took 3 bases from V and 7 from J; bases not matched to a gene: 7. CDR1 is SGHNT, CDR2 YENEEA, per germline. CDR3 loop: CASSFTGGPTNEQFF. In nucleotides, the CDR3 is TGTGCCAGCAGCTTTACAGGGGGCCCGACGAATGAGCAGTTCTTC.

Turning to this clone: Different DNA sequences within this sample yield the same CDR3. The V gene is TRBV5-1, the J gene TRBJ2-7; D perhaps matches TRBD1 (6 bases). The CDR3 runs to 14 residues. V lost 2 bases, J lost 4 bases, and 13 bases lay in between. CDR1 and CDR2 (germline): SGHRS, YFSETQ. The CDR3 is CASSLTGTLYEQYF. The CDR3 DNA reads as TGCGCCAGCAGCTTAACTGGGACACTGTACGAGCAGTACTTC.

The V gene is TRBV14, the J gene TRBJ2-5, with D uncertain. With 4 bases removed from V and 5 bases from J, the gap between germline ends came to 8 bases. The CDR3 is 12 amino acids. From germline, CDR1 is SGHDN and CDR2 FVKESK. The CDR3 is CASSPSAETQYF. The CDR3, as DNA: TGTGCCAGCAGCCCTTCCGCGGAGACCCAGTACTTC.

This chain uses TRBV4-1 with TRBJ2-5, with 8 bases identical to TRBD1. Germline lookup yields CDR1 MGHRA and CDR2 YSYEKL. CDR3 length equals 15 residues. V lost 4 bases, J lost 5 bases, and 9 bases stayed unmatched. CDR3 sequence: CASSRKTGVGETQYF. The CDR3 nucleotides are TGCGCCAGCAGCCGAAAGACAGGGGTTGGGGAGACCCAGTACTTC.

The rearrangement links TRBV5-4 to TRBJ2-7, with D perhaps matching TRBD2 (6 bases). Trimming shortened V by 1 base and J by 4 bases, and 15 bases separated the two germline ends. The CDR3 covers 15 residues. Germline V gene data show CDR1 as SGHNT and CDR2 as YYREEE (reference sequence). CDR3 loop: CASSLTAGTLYEQYF. The CDR3 DNA reads as TGTGCCAGCAGCTTGACTGCGGGAACTCTGTACGAGCAGTACTTC.

This clone was found once. The V gene is TRBV9, the J gene TRBJ1-4, with D perhaps matching TRBD1 (5 bases). CDR3 length equals 15 residues. From germline, CDR1 is SGDLS and CDR2 YYNGEE. V was cut by 0 bases and J by 8 bases, with 14 bases left in between. CDR3 protein: CASSVDGGGGEKLFF. CDR3 nucleotide sequence: TGTGCCAGCAGCGTAGATGGGGGAGGAGGCGAAAAACTGTTTTTT.